The rows below give T cell receptor beta chains drawn from one sample of a study of OX40 agonist ivuxolimab in advanced cancers. The method was immunoSEQ multiplex PCR; TCRdb's version includes in-frame clones alone and lacks a portion of them. The sample lists tens of thousands of clones; 88% were seen once. Sample: CD4+ or CD8+ T cells sorted from blood, taken in a trial of the OX40 agonist ivuxolimab. These receptors came from an adult with an advanced solid tumor such as melanoma, head and neck, liver or kidney cancer. Both conserved end residues are part of each CDR3. Each record gives: D gene, V gene, clone size, J gene, CDR3 protein, CDR3 DNA. A D gene is named only where the DNA matches it firmly. The size of a clone is reported for some rows only, either as once, few or many, or as a class for expanded clones.

>TRBD2|TRBV2|-|TRBJ2-1
CASSRLAASYNEQFF
TGTGCCAGCAGTAGACTAGCGGCCTCCTACAATGAGCAGTTCTTC
>-|TRBV7-9|-|TRBJ2-2
CASSVNRPLNTGELFF
TGTGCCAGCAGCGTTAACCGGCCCCTGAACACCGGGGAGCTGTTTTTT
>-|TRBV10-3|-|TRBJ2-1
CAISEPQERQFF
TGTGCCATCAGTGAGCCTCAGGAGCGTCAGTTCTTC
>-|TRBV9|-|TRBJ1-2
CASSVTGFSNYGYTF
TGTGCCAGCAGCGTAACAGGGTTTTCGAACTATGGCTACACCTTC
>TRBD1|TRBV30|-|TRBJ1-1
CAWSVWTGQTLNTEAFF
TGTGCCTGGAGTGTCTGGACAGGGCAAACGTTGAACACTGAAGCTTTCTTT
>TRBD2|TRBV6-1|-|TRBJ2-2
CASQDGGANTGELFF
TGTGCCAGCCAAGACGGGGGGGCCAACACCGGGGAGCTGTTTTTT
>-|TRBV6-6|-|TRBJ1-1
CASSYSVNTEAFF
TGTGCCAGCAGTTACTCAGTGAACACTGAAGCTTTCTTT
>TRBD1|TRBV11-2|-|TRBJ1-6
CASSIDGTGNSPLHF
TGTGCCAGCAGCATAGACGGGACAGGGAATTCACCCCTCCACTTT
>TRBD1|TRBV7-2|-|TRBJ1-5
CASSRQGLGPQHF
TGTGCCAGCAGTCGACAGGGTTTGGGGCCCCAGCATTTT
>-|TRBV10-3|once|TRBJ1-2
CAIRAAHYGYTF
TGTGCCATCAGGGCAGCCCACTATGGCTACACCTTC
>-|TRBV27|-|TRBJ1-1
CASSLGGQLPIRAFF
TGTGCCAGCAGTTTGGGTGGACAGCTCCCTATCCGGGCTTTCTTT
>TRBD2|TRBV28|-|TRBJ2-7
CASSLHLSGGTYEQYF
TGTGCCAGCAGTTTACACCTTAGCGGGGGGACCTACGAGCAGTACTTC
>-|TRBV6-5|-|TRBJ2-2
CASARINTGELFF
TGTGCCAGCGCGCGGATAAACACCGGGGAGCTGTTTTTT
>-|TRBV5-1|-|TRBJ1-4
CASSLEGRGDEKLFF
TGCGCCAGCAGCTTGGAGGGTAGGGGTGATGAAAAACTGTTTTTT
>-|TRBV7-9|-|TRBJ1-2
CASKQTGTAAGFGYTF
TGTGCCAGCAAGCAAACGGGGACGGCGGCTGGATTTGGCTACACCTTC